The text below deals with one T cell receptor (beta chain). The antigen is undetermined. The CDR3 totals 15 residues. Germline V gene sequence: CDR1 SGHTA, CDR2 FQGNSA. J gave up 0 bases and V 2 bases, and 1 base lay outside the gene matches. The sample comes from a study of T cells in localized non-small cell lung cancer. Overall study findings and caveats: The study detected a median around 57 of the top 100 tumor clones in adjacent lung. Uninvolved adjacent lung had higher T cell clonality than tumor and all other tissues. An association was observed between higher blood T cell density and longer overall survival. Heterogeneity remains possible, as sequencing covered one tumor region only.

TCRdb's copy holds only in-frame clones and misses some; the assay was immunoSEQ multiplex PCR. The data show roughly 48,000 clones, roughly 80% seen once. The gene calls are TRBV7-2 and TRBJ1-5; 7 positions agree with TRBD1. This specimen consisted of peripheral blood, obtained before any cancer treatment. The source of this sequence is a man aged 35-75 years with stage I squamous cell lung carcinoma. CDR3 loop: CASSLQGVSNQPQHF. The DNA of the CDR3 is TGTGCCAGCAGCTTACAGGGGGTTAGCAATCAGCCCCAGCATTTT.